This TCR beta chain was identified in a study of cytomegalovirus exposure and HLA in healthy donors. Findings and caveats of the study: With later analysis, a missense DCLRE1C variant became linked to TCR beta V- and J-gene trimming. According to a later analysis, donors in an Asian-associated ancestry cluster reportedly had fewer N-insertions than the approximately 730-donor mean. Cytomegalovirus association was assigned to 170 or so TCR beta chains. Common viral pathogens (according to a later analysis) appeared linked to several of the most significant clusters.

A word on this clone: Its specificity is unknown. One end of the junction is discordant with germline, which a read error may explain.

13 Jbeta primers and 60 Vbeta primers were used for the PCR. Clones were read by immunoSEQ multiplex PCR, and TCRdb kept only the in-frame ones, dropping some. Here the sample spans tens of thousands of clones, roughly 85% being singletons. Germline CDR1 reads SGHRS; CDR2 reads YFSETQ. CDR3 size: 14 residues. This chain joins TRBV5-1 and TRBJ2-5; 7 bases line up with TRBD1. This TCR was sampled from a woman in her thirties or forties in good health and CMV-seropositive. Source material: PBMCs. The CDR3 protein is CASSTIQGQGTQYF. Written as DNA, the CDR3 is TGCGCCAGCAGCACCATACAGGGGCAAGGGACCCAGTACTTC. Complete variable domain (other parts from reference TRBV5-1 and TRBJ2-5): KAGVTQTPRYLIKTRGQQVTLSCSPISGHRSVSWYQQTPGQGLQFLFEYFSETQRNKGNFPGRFSGRQFSNSRSEMNVSTLELGDSALYLCASSTIQGQGTQYFGPGTRLLVL.